The source of this TCR beta chain is a study of blood T cell repertoires in COVID-19. On the study more broadly: Samples of COVID-19 (acute and convalescent) were obtained from the United States, Italy and Spain. Sample material is recorded as cDNA or gDNA derived from T cells, B-cell-depleted T cells, or PBMCs.

Trimming shortened V by 4 bases and J by 0 bases, and 11 bases separated the two germline ends. The CDR3 is 14 amino acids. CDR1 SGHRS and CDR2 YFSETQ come from the germline V gene. Authors' processing steps: Cell counts per sample came from amplifying reference gene primers. Using immunoSEQ multiplex PCR, the repertoire was profiled, and TCRdb retains in-frame clones only, with some absent. That table is the source of V, J and clone size, and D and trimming were worked out from the DNA. The top ten hold roughly 7.6% of the sample, which has around 39,000 clones, 70% to 90% seen once. The genes are TRBV5-1 and TRBJ2-7; possible D gene TRBD1, 6 bases. The sequence was obtained from a man aged 60 to 69 with active COVID-19. Material for sequencing was peripheral blood. As DNA, the CDR3 is TGCGCCAGCAGCCCGAGGGGGAGCTCCTACGAGCAGTACTTC. It codes for CASSPRGSSYEQYF.